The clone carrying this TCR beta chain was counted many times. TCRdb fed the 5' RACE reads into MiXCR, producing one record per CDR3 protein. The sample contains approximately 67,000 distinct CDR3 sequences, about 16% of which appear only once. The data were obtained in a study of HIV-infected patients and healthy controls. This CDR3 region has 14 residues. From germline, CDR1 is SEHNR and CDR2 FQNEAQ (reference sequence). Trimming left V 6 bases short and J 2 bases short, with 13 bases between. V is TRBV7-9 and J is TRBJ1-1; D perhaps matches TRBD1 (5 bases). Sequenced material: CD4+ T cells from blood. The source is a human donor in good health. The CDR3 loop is CASRSTGGNTEAFF. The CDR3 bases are TGTGCCAGCAGGTCCACAGGAGGAAACACTGAAGCTTTCTTT.